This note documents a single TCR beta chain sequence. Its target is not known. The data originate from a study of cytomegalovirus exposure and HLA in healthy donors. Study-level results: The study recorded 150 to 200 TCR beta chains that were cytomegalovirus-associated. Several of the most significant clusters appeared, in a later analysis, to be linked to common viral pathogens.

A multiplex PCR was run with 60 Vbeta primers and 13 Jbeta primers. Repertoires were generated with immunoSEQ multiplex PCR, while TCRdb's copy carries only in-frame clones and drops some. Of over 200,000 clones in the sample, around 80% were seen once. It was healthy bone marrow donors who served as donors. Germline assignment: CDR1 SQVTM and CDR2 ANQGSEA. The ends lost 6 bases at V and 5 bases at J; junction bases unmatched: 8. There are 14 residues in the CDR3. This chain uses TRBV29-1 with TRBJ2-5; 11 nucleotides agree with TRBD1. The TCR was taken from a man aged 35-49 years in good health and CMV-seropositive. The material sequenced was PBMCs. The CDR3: CSVNPGQGGETQYF. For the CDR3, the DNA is TGCAGCGTCAACCCGGGACAGGGGGGGGAGACCCAGTACTTC.